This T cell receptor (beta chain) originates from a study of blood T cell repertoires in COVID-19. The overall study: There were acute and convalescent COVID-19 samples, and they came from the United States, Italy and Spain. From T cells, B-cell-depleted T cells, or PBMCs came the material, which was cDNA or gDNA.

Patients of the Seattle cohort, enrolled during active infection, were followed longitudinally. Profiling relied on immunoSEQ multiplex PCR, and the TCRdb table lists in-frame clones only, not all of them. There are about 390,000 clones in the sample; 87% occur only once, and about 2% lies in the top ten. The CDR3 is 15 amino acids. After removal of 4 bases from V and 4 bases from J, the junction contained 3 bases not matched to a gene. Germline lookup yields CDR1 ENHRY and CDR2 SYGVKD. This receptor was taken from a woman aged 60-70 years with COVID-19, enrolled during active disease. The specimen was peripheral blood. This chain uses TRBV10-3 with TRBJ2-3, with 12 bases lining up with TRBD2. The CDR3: CAISGASGGADTQYF. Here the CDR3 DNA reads TGTGCCATCAGTGGTGCTAGCGGGGGGGCAGATACGCAGTATTTT.